Listed below are T cell receptor beta chains from one sample, sequenced in a study of T cell changes during pregnancy in multiple sclerosis. Sequencing used immunoSEQ multiplex PCR; TCRdb keeps in-frame clones, though not all of them. The repertoire holds tens of thousands of clones, with approximately 95% as singletons. This specimen was CD8+ T cells from peripheral blood mononuclear cells, taken in the second trimester of pregnancy. Source of these receptors: a female donor with multiple sclerosis, enrolled in a pregnancy study. CDR3s leave out the opening cysteine and the closing phenylalanine or tryptophan. Each record gives: D gene, J gene, V gene, CDR3 protein. A D gene is named only where the DNA matches it firmly.

>.|TRBJ2-7|TRBV19
ASRFETYDYEQY
>TRBD2|TRBJ2-2|TRBV5-1
ASSLGLARGELF
>TRBD1|TRBJ1-2|TRBV4-1
ASSQSAWDRDGYT
>.|TRBJ2-1|TRBV6-5
ASSSTRGNEQF
>.|TRBJ1-2|TRBV12-2
ASRFAAHWYGYT
>TRBD1|TRBJ1-2|TRBV27
ASSFGAEGAFGYT
>.|TRBJ2-1|TRBV28
ASSLKNKF
>.|TRBJ2-1|TRBV6-5
ASSYSSTREQF
>.|TRBJ2-1|TRBV19
ASSTGYNEQF
>.|TRBJ2-2|TRBV6-5
ASSHTPGRTGELF
>TRBD2|TRBJ2-1|TRBV27
ASSLAGGNNEQF
>TRBD2|TRBJ2-7|TRBV28
ATKGDSGPYEQY
>TRBD1|TRBJ2-7|TRBV4-1
ASSQGQGRASYEQY
>TRBD1|TRBJ2-7|TRBV12-5
ASGLGDSAYEQY
>TRBD2|TRBJ2-1|TRBV15
ATSRTSGRAGEQF